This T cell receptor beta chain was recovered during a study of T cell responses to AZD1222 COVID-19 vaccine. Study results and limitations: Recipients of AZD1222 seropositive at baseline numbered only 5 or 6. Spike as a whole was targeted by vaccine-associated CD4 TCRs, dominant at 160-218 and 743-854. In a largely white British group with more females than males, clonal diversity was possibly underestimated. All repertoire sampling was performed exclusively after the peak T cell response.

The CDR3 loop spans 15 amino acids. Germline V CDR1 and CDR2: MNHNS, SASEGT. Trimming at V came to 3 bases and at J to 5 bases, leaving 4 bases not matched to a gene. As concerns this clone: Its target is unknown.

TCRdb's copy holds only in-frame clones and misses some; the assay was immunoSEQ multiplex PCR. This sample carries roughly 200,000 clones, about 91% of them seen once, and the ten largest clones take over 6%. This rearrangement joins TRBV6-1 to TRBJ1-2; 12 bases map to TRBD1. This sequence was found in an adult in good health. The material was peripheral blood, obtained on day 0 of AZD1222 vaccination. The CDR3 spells CASSDPGQGAYGYTF. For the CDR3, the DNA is TGTGCCAGCAGTGACCCGGGACAGGGGGCTTATGGCTACACCTTC.